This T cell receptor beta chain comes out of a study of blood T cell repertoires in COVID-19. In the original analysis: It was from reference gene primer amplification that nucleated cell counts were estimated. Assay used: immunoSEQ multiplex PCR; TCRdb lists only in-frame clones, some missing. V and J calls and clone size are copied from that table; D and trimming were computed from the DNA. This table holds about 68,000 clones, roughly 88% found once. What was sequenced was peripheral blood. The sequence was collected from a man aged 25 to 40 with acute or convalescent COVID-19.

Written as DNA, the CDR3 is TGTGCCAGCAGTCAAGGACTAGCGGGTTTGGAGCAGTTCTTC. Residues: CASSQGLAGLEQFF. The V call is TRBV9, the J call TRBJ2-1; TRBD2 matches at 11 bases. Germline trimming cut 5 bases from V and 10 bases from J; bases unmatched to any gene: 8. Per germline, CDR1 SGDLS and CDR2 YYNGEE. The CDR3 has 14 amino acids. The variable domain in full, with the rest retrieved from reference TRBV9 and TRBJ2-1, is DSGVTQTPKHLITATGQRVTLRCSPRSGDLSVYWYQQSLDQGLQFLIQYYNGEERAKGNILERFSAQQFPDLHSELNLSSLELGDSALYFCASSQGLAGLEQFFGPGTRLTVL.